The clone carrying this TCR beta chain was detected only once. The antigen remains unidentified. This sample is part of a study of cytomegalovirus exposure and HLA in healthy donors. Findings and limits, study-wide: Associated with cytomegalovirus, according to the listing, were some 180 TCR beta chains. The study assumed roughly uniform donor sequencing depth for presence/absence analyses.

The study ran its PCR with 60 Vbeta and 13 Jbeta primers. Authors' data handling: Unique TCR beta chains totaled about 78 million in a later count, with around 11 million of them shared. TCRdb's copy holds only in-frame clones and misses some; the assay was immunoSEQ multiplex PCR. The V and J calls and the clone size are those of that table, but D and trimming were determined from the DNA. The top ten hold approximately 2.2% of the sample, which has a few hundred thousand clones, approximately 90% seen once. The CDR3 totals 16 residues. V gave up 6 bases and J gave up 7 bases, with 19 bases separating them. The germline gives CDR1 LNHDA, CDR2 SQIVND (reference sequence).

The material sequenced was PBMCs. This chain links TRBV19 with TRBJ1-6; D may be TRBD1 (6 bases). This receptor was obtained from a woman between 18 and 29 years old in good health and CMV-seronegative. The DNA of the CDR3 is TGTGCCAGTAGCGATCCAGGGGAAGTCACCAATTCACCCCTCCACTTT. This sequence encodes CASSDPGEVTNSPLHF.